This TCR beta chain was sequenced in a study of CD8 T cells in ankylosing spondylitis. 5'-RACE, quantitative and with molecular barcodes, yielded the TCR beta libraries. TCRdb re-derived calls from the 5' RACE reads in MiXCR, one entry per CDR3 protein. The sample records about 800,000 distinct CDR3 sequences, 12% being singletons. Whole-study findings and limits: Relatively rare in peripheral blood, disease-linked clones were also CD8+. In ankylosing spondylitis blood, a motif of roughly 8 highly homologous TCR beta variants appeared characteristic. Matched synovial fluid from ankylosing spondylitis patients was reported to be enriched for disease-linked clones.

Worth noting for this clonotype: Its specificity is unknown.

The CDR3 is 15 residues long. Germline CDR1 and CDR2: SGHTA and FQGNSA. With 2 bases removed from V and 4 bases from J, the gap between germline ends came to 11 bases. This sequence was found in a male donor with ankylosing spondylitis. The chain couples TRBV7-2 to TRBJ1-4; D is possibly TRBD1 (5 bases). Material for sequencing was blood, either unsorted or a sorted T cell fraction (not recorded which). The CDR3 region has the DNA TGTGCCAGCAGCTTACAGGGCCCCCTTAATGAAAAACTGTTTTTT. It translates to CASSLQGPLNEKLFF. Looking up the rest from reference TRBV7-2 and TRBJ1-4 gives the full variable domain: GAGVSQSPSNKVTEKGKDVELRCDPISGHTALYWYRQSLGQGLEFLIYFQGNSAPDKSGLPSDRFSAERTGGSVSTLTIQRTQQEDSAVYLCASSLQGPLNEKLFFGSGTQLSVL.